Below are 2 T cell receptor beta chains sequenced from a single sample in a study of CD8+CD57+ T cells in acquired aplastic anemia. CDR3 and TCR beta VDJ profiling relied on genomic DNA as the template. TCRdb ran MiXCR on the reads and lists one entry per CDR3 protein. In the table there are about 220,000 distinct CDR3 sequences, more than 40% of which are singletons. The authors sequenced patients whose flow cytometry had shown CD8+CD57+ cell expansion. The sequenced sample consisted of sorted CD4+, CD8+, or CD8+CD57+ T cells (not recorded which) from PBMCs. The receptors shown here come from a human donor with aplastic anemia.

The J gene is TRBJ1-1, the V gene TRBV5-8; unclear D gene. This CDR3 is 13 amino acids long. From germline, CDR1 is SGHTS and CDR2 YDEGEE. Trimming cost V 6 bases and J 3 bases, with 12 bases left between them. CDR3 bases: TGTGCCAGCACCAAATCGGGGTACACTGAAGCTTTCTTT. This sequence encodes CASTKSGYTEAFF.

The genes are TRBV19 and TRBJ1-6; TRBD1 might be the D (6 bases). CDR1 is LNHDA and CDR2 is SQIVND in the germline V gene (reference sequence). Trimming removed 6 bases from V and 15 bases from J, with 15 bases in between. The CDR3 spans 12 residues. CDR3 sequence (DNA): TGTGCCAGTAGGGCCAGCGGGGGCCACCTCCACTTT. This codes for CASRASGGHLHF.